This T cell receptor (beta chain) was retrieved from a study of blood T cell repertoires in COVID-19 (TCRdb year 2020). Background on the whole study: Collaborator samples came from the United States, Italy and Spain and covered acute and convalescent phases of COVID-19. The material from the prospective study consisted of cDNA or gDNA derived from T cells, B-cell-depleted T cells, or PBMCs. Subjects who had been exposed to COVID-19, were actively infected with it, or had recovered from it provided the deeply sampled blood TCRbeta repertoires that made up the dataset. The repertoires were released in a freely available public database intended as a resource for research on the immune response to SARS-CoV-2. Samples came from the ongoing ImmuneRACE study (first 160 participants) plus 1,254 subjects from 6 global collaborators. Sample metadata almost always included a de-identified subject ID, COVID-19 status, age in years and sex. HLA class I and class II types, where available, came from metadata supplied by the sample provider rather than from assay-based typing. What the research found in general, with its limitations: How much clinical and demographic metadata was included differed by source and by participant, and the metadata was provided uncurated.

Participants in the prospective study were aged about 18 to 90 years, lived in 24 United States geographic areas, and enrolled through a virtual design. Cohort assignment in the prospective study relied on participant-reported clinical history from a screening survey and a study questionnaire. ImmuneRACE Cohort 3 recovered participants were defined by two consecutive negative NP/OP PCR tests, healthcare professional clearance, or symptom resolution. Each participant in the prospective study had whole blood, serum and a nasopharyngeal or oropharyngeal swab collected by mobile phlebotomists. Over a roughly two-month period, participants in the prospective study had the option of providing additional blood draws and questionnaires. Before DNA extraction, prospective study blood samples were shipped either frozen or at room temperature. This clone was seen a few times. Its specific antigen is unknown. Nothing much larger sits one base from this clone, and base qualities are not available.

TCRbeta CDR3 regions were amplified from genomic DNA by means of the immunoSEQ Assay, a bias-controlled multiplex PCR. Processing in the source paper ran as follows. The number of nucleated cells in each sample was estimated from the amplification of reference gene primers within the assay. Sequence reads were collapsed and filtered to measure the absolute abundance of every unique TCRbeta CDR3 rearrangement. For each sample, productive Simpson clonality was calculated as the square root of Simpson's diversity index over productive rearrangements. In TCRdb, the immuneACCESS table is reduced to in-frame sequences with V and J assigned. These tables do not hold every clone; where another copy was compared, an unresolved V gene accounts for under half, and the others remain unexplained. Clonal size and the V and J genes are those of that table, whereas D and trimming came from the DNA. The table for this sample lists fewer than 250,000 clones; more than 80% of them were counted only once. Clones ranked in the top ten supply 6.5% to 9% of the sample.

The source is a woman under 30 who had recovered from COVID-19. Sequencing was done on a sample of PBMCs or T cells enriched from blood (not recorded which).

The encoded CDR3 is CASSPHGLVSGGEQFF. The nucleotides are TGTGCCAGCTCACCACATGGACTAGTCAGCGGCGGTGAGCAGTTCTTC. Recombination linked TRBV18 to TRBJ2-1, with 7 middle bases fitting TRBD2. The CDR3 has 16 amino acids, counting the end cysteine and phenylalanine. Of the read, only the CDR3 DNA is kept; its 48 bases are in frame from base 1. The junction shows trimming of 1 base on V and 9 bases on J, and the gene matches do not reach 12 bases of it. Sequences KGHSH (CDR1) and LQKENI (CDR2) are obtained from the germline V gene.